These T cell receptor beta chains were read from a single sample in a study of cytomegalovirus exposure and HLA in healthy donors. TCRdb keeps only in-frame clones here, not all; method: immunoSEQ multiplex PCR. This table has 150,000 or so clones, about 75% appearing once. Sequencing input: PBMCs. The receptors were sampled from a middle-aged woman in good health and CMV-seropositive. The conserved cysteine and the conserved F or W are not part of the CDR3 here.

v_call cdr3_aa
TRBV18 ASSGTRQETQY
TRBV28 ASGGNRLGATNEKLF
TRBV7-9 SSSSVLLEAF
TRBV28 ASSLRGGGSYEQY
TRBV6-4 ASSDLAGVSYNEQF
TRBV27 ASRPSGSTYEQY
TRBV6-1 ASSEFFGGRACEQY
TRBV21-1 ASSQTLAGETSYEQY
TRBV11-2 ASTGVYGYT
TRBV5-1 ASSLVERAGADTQY
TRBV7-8 ASSLVAGAYEQY
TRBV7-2 ASSLGTYNEQF
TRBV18 ASSRRTSGTGELF
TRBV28 ASSLVQGSQY
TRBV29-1 SVEGTGDNEKLF
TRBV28 ASTRERTYNQPQH
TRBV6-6 ASSRVGTDTQY
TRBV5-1 ASSFEGQGYTEAF
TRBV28 ASGPRPSGWRLSGELF
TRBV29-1 SVEVPRLAGVTDTQY
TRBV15 ATSRDRGYQETQY
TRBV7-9 SSSLGWGPMNTGELF
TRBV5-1 ASSFSRAHEKLF
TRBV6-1 ASSDLGASAITDTQY
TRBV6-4 ASSRQGGKYNEQF
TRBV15 ATSRDMSNQPQH
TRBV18 ASSPPARLNTEAF
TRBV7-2 ASSGMGLAGGHLYEQY
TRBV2 ASRRTGGTPYEQY
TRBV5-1 ASSLAGEVRDTQY
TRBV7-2 ASSLAWTSGSVGWEQY
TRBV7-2 ASSSPSGRAYEQY
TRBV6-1 ASSEVARLEVNEQF
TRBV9 ASSVGGQGGNTIY
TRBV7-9 ASSPNSGKGVDTQY
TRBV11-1 ASSKDRTNTEAF
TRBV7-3 ASSMDRGETQY
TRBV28 ASSPTASSGNTIY
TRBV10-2 ASSDSGGVRETQY
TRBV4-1 ASSQTTASAEEAF
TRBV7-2 ASSSGLPASRNEQF
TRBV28 ASSRGGAGEGADTQY
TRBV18 ASSPRRDTGELF
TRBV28 ASSWLAGGLGEQF
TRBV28 ASSFLREGYT
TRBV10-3 AISESINDRHYGYT
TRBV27 ASSSGENYEQY
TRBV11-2 ASSLIGGVETQY
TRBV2 ASSEVGLAAFGAYEQY
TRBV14 ASSQDTPGQWGNTIY
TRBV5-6 ASSSPGQAVYEQY
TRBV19 ASLSHGYGYT